These 32 T cell receptor beta chains came from one sample sequenced in a study of T cell changes during pregnancy in multiple sclerosis. The assay was immunoSEQ multiplex PCR, and TCRdb's table has in-frame clones only and misses some. The sample lists around 34,000 clones; 90% were seen once. Sequenced here: CD8+ T cells from peripheral blood mononuclear cells, sampled in the first trimester of pregnancy. The receptors were gathered from a female donor with multiple sclerosis, enrolled in a pregnancy study.

CDR3 sequence: CASSERGGVYYGYTF. The CDR3 nucleotides are TGTGCCAGCAGTGAAAGGGGGGGAGTTTACTATGGCTACACCTTC. V is TRBV2 and J is TRBJ1-2, with TRBD1 as a possible D gene (6 bases). Germline V CDR1 and CDR2: SNHLY, FYNNEI. This CDR3 has 15 amino acids. The germline V and J ends were trimmed by 2 bases and 3 bases, with 13 bases remaining between them.

This clone was recorded once. V and J are TRBV6-5 and TRBJ2-1, with TRBD2 matching over 8 bases. This CDR3 has 15 amino acids. J gave up 8 bases and V 6 bases, and 12 bases lay outside the gene matches. CDR1 and CDR2 (germline): MNHEY, SVGAGI. The CDR3 nucleotides read TGTGCCAGCAGCCTGAGCGGGAGCTTGTTACATGAGCAGTTCTTC. Amino acid sequence: CASSLSGSLLHEQFF.

This sequence joins TRBV5-1 and TRBJ2-7; D gene ambiguous. Germline CDR1 reads SGHRS; CDR2 reads YFSETQ. CDR3 length: 15 residues. V was shortened by 2 bases and J by 3 bases, with 15 bases between the two germline ends. The CDR3 loop is CASSLARSSYYEQYF. The CDR3 coding sequence is TGCGCCAGCAGCTTAGCGCGGAGTTCCTACTACGAGCAGTACTTC.

V usage is TRBV19 and J usage is TRBJ1-1; the D gene is possibly TRBD1 (6 bases). Trimming left V 9 bases short and J 7 bases short, with 12 bases between. This CDR3 spans 11 amino acids. Germline loops: CDR1 LNHDA, CDR2 SQIVND (reference sequence). DNA for the CDR3: TGTGCCAGCTTACAGGGATTTGAAGCTTTCTTT. Translating gives CASLQGFEAFF.

J is TRBJ2-7 and V is TRBV5-5; 7 positions match TRBD2. In germline, CDR1 is SGHKS, CDR2 YYEKEE (reference sequence). V lost 4 bases to trimming and J lost 3 bases; unmatched junction nucleotides: 10. This CDR3 has 15 residues. The CDR3: CASSRMGREHYEQYF. The CDR3 bases are TGTGCCAGCAGCCGGATGGGGCGGGAGCACTACGAGCAGTACTTC.

The chain employs TRBV6-5 and TRBJ2-7, with TRBD2 matching 8 bases. Per germline, CDR1 MNHEY and CDR2 SVGAGI. Trimming removed 6 bases from V and 6 bases from J; junction bases left unmatched: 13. The CDR3 contains 15 residues. The CDR3 here is CASRSPRSGGIEQYF. The CDR3 DNA reads as TGTGCCAGCAGGTCTCCAAGGAGCGGGGGTATCGAGCAGTACTTC.

This clone was counted a single time. The chain links TRBV27 to TRBJ2-1, with a weak D call TRBD2 (6 bases). Per the germline V gene, CDR1 is MNHEY and CDR2 is SMNVEV (reference sequence). CDR3 length equals 14 residues. Trimming shortened V by 1 base and J by 8 bases, and 12 bases separated the two germline ends. CDR3: CASSLFAGSDEQFF. The DNA for the CDR3 is TGTGCCAGCAGTTTATTTGCCGGGAGTGATGAGCAGTTCTTC.

The CDR3 region is CASSIGGNEETQYF. The CDR3 DNA reads TGTGCCAGTAGTATAGGGGGCAACGAAGAGACCCAGTACTTC. The chain uses TRBV19 and TRBJ2-5; perhaps TRBD1 as D (5 bases). Trimming stripped 1 base from V and 3 bases from J, with 9 bases between. Looked up from germline, CDR1 is LNHDA and CDR2 is SQIVND (reference sequence). There are 14 residues in the CDR3.

The genes are TRBV7-9 and TRBJ2-2, with 8 bases fitting TRBD2. The J segment lost 5 bases and the V segment lost 2 bases, leaving 4 bases of the junction unmatched. Germline V gene lookup returns CDR1 SEHNR and CDR2 FQNEAQ (reference sequence). This CDR3 comprises 15 residues. The DNA for the CDR3 is TGTGCCAGCAGCTTAAGAGCGGGAGAAACCGGGGAGCTGTTTTTT. Protein: CASSLRAGETGELFF.

The chain is built from TRBV5-1 and TRBJ2-7, with TRBD1 matching 7 bases. The CDR3 runs to 14 residues. With V trimmed by 4 bases and J by 4 bases, 8 bases remained unmatched. Germline CDR1 is SGHRS and CDR2 is YFSETQ. The CDR3 here is CASSTRQGDYEQYF. In nucleotides, the CDR3 is TGCGCCAGCAGCACACGACAGGGTGATTACGAGCAGTACTTC. Full variable domain (outside the CDR3, taken from reference TRBV5-1 and TRBJ2-7): KAGVTQTPRYLIKTRGQQVTLSCSPISGHRSVSWYQQTPGQGLQFLFEYFSETQRNKGNFPGRFSGRQFSNSRSEMNVSTLELGDSALYLCASSTRQGDYEQYFGPGTRLTVT.

The V and J genes are TRBV9 and TRBJ2-3; the D gene is possibly TRBD1 (6 bases). V was pared by 2 bases and J by 4 bases, with 11 bases between. This CDR3 has 14 residues. Germline V CDR1 and CDR2: SGDLS, YYNGEE. The CDR3 loop is CASSVETGPDTQYF. In nucleotides, the CDR3 is TGTGCCAGCAGCGTCGAGACAGGTCCAGATACGCAGTATTTT. Drawing the rest from reference TRBV9 and TRBJ2-3, the complete variable domain is DSGVTQTPKHLITATGQRVTLRCSPRSGDLSVYWYQQSLDQGLQFLIQYYNGEERAKGNILERFSAQQFPDLHSELNLSSLELGDSALYFCASSVETGPDTQYFGPGTRLTVL.

This clone was counted many times. The V gene is TRBV25-1, the J gene TRBJ1-2; maybe TRBD1 (6 bases). CDR3 length equals 13 residues. Per the germline V gene, CDR1 is MGHDK and CDR2 is SYGVNS. V lost 4 bases, J lost 8 bases, and 14 bases lay in between. DNA of the CDR3: TGTGCCAGCAGTGCTCAGGGGTTGCTAGGCTACACCTTC. Protein: CASSAQGLLGYTF.

The chain uses TRBV6-5 and TRBJ2-1; TRBD1 is a possible D gene (6 bases). CDR1 is MNHEY and CDR2 is SVGAGI in the germline V gene. Trimming removed 3 bases from V and 5 bases from J, with 11 bases in between. The CDR3 runs 14 residues. DNA for the CDR3: TGTGCCAGCAGTTATCTGGACAGCCACAATGAGCAGTTCTTC. Protein sequence: CASSYLDSHNEQFF.

This chain joins TRBV6-6 and TRBJ2-1; TRBD1 matches at 7 bases. The length of the CDR3 is 14 residues. The V gene's germline CDR1 is MNHNY and CDR2 SVGAGI (reference sequence). With V trimmed by 10 bases and J by 8 bases, 14 bases remained unmatched. For the CDR3, the DNA is TGTGCCACCTTTCAACAGGGGAGTAGGGATGAGCAGTTCTTC. Translated, it gives CATFQQGSRDEQFF.

The rearrangement joins TRBV11-2 to TRBJ1-2; 7 positions match TRBD1. Looked up from germline, CDR1 is SGHAT and CDR2 is FQNNGV. Germline trimming cut 5 bases from V and 4 bases from J; bases unmatched to any gene: 10. The CDR3 is 15 amino acids. The CDR3 nucleotides are TGTGCCAGCAGCCCCCGGGACAGCGGATCCTATGGCTACACCTTC. Translated, it gives CASSPRDSGSYGYTF.

CDR3 region: CASSEGLAYNEQFF. In nucleotides, the CDR3 is TGCGCCAGCAGCGAAGGACTAGCCTACAATGAGCAGTTCTTC. This chain links TRBV5-1 with TRBJ2-1, with 7 positions matching TRBD2. CDR1 is SGHRS, CDR2 YFSETQ, per germline. The trim removed 4 bases at V and 2 bases at J, leaving 3 bases unmatched. This CDR3 comprises 14 residues.

This clone was picked up a small number of times. The genes are TRBV4-2 and TRBJ2-3; 9 positions match TRBD2. The CDR3 has 18 amino acids. J was trimmed by 0 bases and V by 0 bases; bases with no gene match: 7. Germline assignment: CDR1 LGHNA and CDR2 YNFKEQ. The CDR3 loop reads CASSQDLTSGSSTDTQYF. In DNA form, the CDR3 reads TGTGCCAGCAGCCAAGATTTGACTAGCGGCTCTAGCACAGATACGCAGTATTTT.

About this clone itself: Different DNA sequences within this sample yield the same CDR3. The chain is built from TRBV28 and TRBJ1-1; possibly TRBD1 for D (5 bases). Germline values: CDR1 MDHEN, CDR2 SYDVKM. V was clipped by 6 bases and J by 1 base, with 9 bases between them. This CDR3 has 13 residues. Here the CDR3 DNA reads TGTGCCAGCAGCCTCGGACAGAACACTGAAGCTTTCTTT. It is translated as CASSLGQNTEAFF.

CDR3 sequence: CASSLHGGWMNTEAFF. CDR3 sequence (DNA): TGTGCCAGCAGCTTGCACGGGGGGTGGATGAACACTGAAGCTTTCTTT. The chain recombines TRBV5-4 with TRBJ1-1, with TRBD1 as a possible D gene (5 bases). The V gene lost 1 base and the J gene lost 0 bases, with 13 bases spanning the gap. CDR3 length: 16 amino acids. Germline loops: CDR1 SGHNT, CDR2 YYREEE (reference sequence).

A single count supports this clone. The chain carries TRBV15 and TRBJ2-1; TRBD2 matches at 12 bases. The J segment lost 8 bases and the V segment lost 0 bases, leaving 8 bases of the junction unmatched. This CDR3 contains 17 residues. Germline assignment: CDR1 LNHNV and CDR2 YYDKDF (reference sequence). The CDR3 sequence: CATSRDRLAGADYEQFF. DNA for the CDR3: TGTGCCACCAGCAGAGATAGACTAGCGGGAGCGGATTATGAGCAGTTCTTC.

This clone was counted once. The chain joins TRBV2 to TRBJ2-7; the match to TRBD2 covers 11 bases. Germline lookup yields CDR1 SNHLY and CDR2 FYNNEI. The J segment lost 2 bases and the V segment lost 6 bases, leaving 6 bases of the junction unmatched. The CDR3 is 15 residues long. The DNA of the CDR3 is TGTGCCAGCAGACCAACTAGCGGGAGCGCCTACGAGCAGTACTTC. It yields the protein CASRPTSGSAYEQYF.

This chain connects TRBV5-1 to TRBJ2-7; D might be TRBD2 (6 bases). CDR3 size: 14 residues. Germline V CDR1 and CDR2: SGHRS, YFSETQ. The V end was cut by 0 bases, the J end by 2 bases, with 9 bases between. Here the CDR3 DNA reads TGCGCCAGCAGCTTGGCGGCGGGGACCTACGAGCAGTACTTC. It specifies CASSLAAGTYEQYF.

The rearrangement links TRBV6-1 to TRBJ2-7; 11 bases are a match to TRBD2. The ends lost 3 bases at V and 5 bases at J; junction bases unmatched: 9. The length of the CDR3 is 16 residues. Germline loops: CDR1 MNHNS, CDR2 SASEGT. For the CDR3, the DNA is TGTGCCAGCAGTGACATAAGGGCTAGCGGGAGGAACGAGCAGTACTTC. This gives the protein CASSDIRASGRNEQYF.

The rearrangement uses TRBV25-1 and TRBJ1-4, with 10 bases identical to TRBD1. CDR3 length: 17 residues. CDR1 is MGHDK, CDR2 SYGVNS, per germline. The ends lost 3 bases at V and 7 bases at J; junction bases unmatched: 11. CDR3 coding DNA: TGTGCCAGCAGTGACTGGCGGGGGACAGGGGAGTTTGAAAAACTGTTTTTT. Encoded protein: CASSDWRGTGEFEKLFF.

The chain combines TRBV4-1 with TRBJ1-2; no definite D call. Trimming shortened V by 1 base and J by 0 bases, and 9 bases separated the two germline ends. The CDR3 sequence is 15 residues long. Germline V gene sequence: CDR1 MGHRA, CDR2 YSYEKL. The CDR3 DNA reads TGCGCCAGCAGCCAAGTTTACAGTGCTAACTATGGCTACACCTTC. Residues: CASSQVYSANYGYTF.

The J gene is TRBJ2-7, the V gene TRBV15, with D possibly matching TRBD2 (6 bases). The CDR3 is made up of 14 amino acids. Germline V CDR1 and CDR2: LNHNV, YYDKDF (reference sequence). Trimming pared 0 bases from V and 5 bases from J, leaving 11 bases between. CDR3 sequence reads: CATSRDAGSDEQYF. Here the CDR3 DNA reads TGTGCCACCAGCAGAGATGCGGGATCGGACGAGCAGTACTTC.

CDR3 DNA sequence: TGTGCCAGCACCCCGACAATCCGGTCCAGCGGCTACACCTTC. Residues: CASTPTIRSSGYTF. V and J are TRBV28 and TRBJ1-2; no clear D gene. This CDR3 has 14 amino acids. The germline V and J ends were trimmed by 7 bases and 8 bases, with 20 bases remaining between them. Looked up from germline, CDR1 is MDHEN and CDR2 is SYDVKM.

J is TRBJ2-7 and V is TRBV7-9; 9 bases line up with TRBD1. The CDR3 covers 16 residues. V shed 5 bases and J 3 bases; nucleotides not matched to a gene: 11. Germline V CDR1 and CDR2: SEHNR, FQNEAQ (reference sequence). CDR3 nucleotide sequence: TGTGCCAGCAGCCTCATAACCGGGACAGGGAGCTACGAGCAGTACTTC. This gives the protein CASSLITGTGSYEQYF.

This chain joins TRBV7-3 and TRBJ1-1, with D unresolved. The CDR3 contains 15 residues. Germline V lookup: CDR1 SGHTA, CDR2 FQGTGA. Trimming took off 0 bases at V and 0 bases at J, with 8 bases between the two ends. The CDR3 DNA reads as TGTGCCAGCAGCTTAACGGCAAACATGAACACTGAAGCTTTCTTT. Its translation: CASSLTANMNTEAFF.

This clone was found a few times. The chain joins TRBV7-9 to TRBJ2-3; 7 bases fit TRBD1. CDR1 is SEHNR, CDR2 FQNEAQ, per germline (reference sequence). The V gene end was trimmed by 3 bases and the J gene end by 2 bases; junction bases not matched to a gene: 5. CDR3 length: 15 residues. CDR3 loop: CASSFRDRFTDTQYF. The CDR3 region has the DNA TGTGCCAGCAGCTTCCGGGACAGATTCACAGATACGCAGTATTTT.

The rearrangement links TRBV27 to TRBJ2-1; 10 bases align to TRBD2. J gave up 5 bases and V 6 bases, and 10 bases lay outside the gene matches. CDR1 and CDR2 from the germline V gene are MNHEY and SMNVEV (reference sequence). The CDR3 contains 16 residues. In nucleotides, the CDR3 is TGTGCCAGCAGGGGAAGTCTAGCGGGAGCTGACAATGAGCAGTTCTTC. Translation: CASRGSLAGADNEQFF.

Comment on this clone: Other nucleotide sequences in the sample specify the same CDR3. The CDR3 is CASSTGTGYTEAFF. In DNA form, the CDR3 reads TGTGCCAGTAGTACAGGGACAGGGTACACTGAAGCTTTCTTT. V is TRBV19 and J is TRBJ1-1; 9 bases agree with TRBD1. There are 14 residues in the CDR3. The V and J ends lost 4 bases and 3 bases, in that order; junction bases with no gene match: 3. Germline values: CDR1 LNHDA, CDR2 SQIVND (reference sequence).